This T cell receptor (beta chain) was identified during a study of blood T cell repertoires in COVID-19. Germline CDR1 is GTSNPN and CDR2 is SVGIG (reference sequence). After removal of 5 bases from V and 0 bases from J, the junction contained 5 bases not matched to a gene. The length of the CDR3 is 15 residues. One Seattle source followed patients from active infection through their disease course. Profiling relied on immunoSEQ multiplex PCR, and the TCRdb table lists in-frame clones only, not all of them. The sample has approximately 530,000 clones; approximately 88% are singletons. The chain joins TRBV30 to TRBJ2-3; 10 positions match TRBD1. This TCR came from a woman in her forties or fifties with COVID-19, enrolled during active disease. Sequenced sample: peripheral blood. The CDR3: CAWGGDRGSTDTQYF. The CDR3 bases are TGTGCCTGGGGGGGGGACAGGGGAAGCACAGATACGCAGTATTTT.